Listed here are 14 T cell receptor beta chains from one sample, sequenced in a study of naive and memory T cell subsets. Amplification of ligated cDNA took four PCR rounds with SP2 and nested alpha and beta constant primers. TCRdb re-derived calls from the 5' RACE reads in MiXCR, one entry per CDR3 protein. The table shows approximately 32,000 distinct CDR3 sequences, with 16% occurring only once. A UMI-containing oligonucleotide was joined by 3' ligation to the TCR cDNA template. The origin of the receptors is a female donor in good health.

This clonotype was recorded many times. This rearrangement joins TRBV29-1 to TRBJ2-4; D might be TRBD1 (7 bases). Germline V lookup: CDR1 SQVTM, CDR2 ANQGSEA. The CDR3 runs to 14 residues. Trimming cost V 0 bases and J 7 bases, with 13 bases left between them. The CDR3 loop reads CSVEDRGGGNIQYF. The CDR3 region has the DNA TGCAGCGTTGAAGATCGTGGAGGGGGCAACATTCAGTACTTC.

Ten or more counts support this clonotype. This sequence joins TRBV9 and TRBJ2-5, with TRBD2 matching over 9 bases. Germline V gene lookup returns CDR1 SGDLS and CDR2 YYNGEE. V dropped 3 bases and J dropped 5; count of bases not matched to a gene: 5. There are 14 residues in the CDR3. CDR3 loop: CASSAIAGAETQYF. The CDR3 DNA sequence: TGTGCCAGCAGCGCAATAGCGGGGGCTGAGACCCAGTACTTC.

This clonotype was detected many times. J is TRBJ2-7 and V is TRBV5-5, with TRBD2 as a possible D gene (6 bases). Germline CDR1 and CDR2: SGHKS and YYEKEE (reference sequence). The V and J ends lost 4 bases and 3 bases respectively, with 17 bases between them. This CDR3 has 15 residues. CDR3 protein: CASSPPSLAVYEQYF. CDR3 DNA: TGTGCCAGCAGCCCACCATCACTAGCCGTCTACGAGCAGTACTTC.

The J gene is TRBJ2-7, the V gene TRBV7-2, with 10 bases lining up with TRBD1. The CDR3 consists of 17 residues. Germline CDR1 and CDR2: SGHTA and FQGNSA. V was clipped by 4 bases and J by 1 base; unmatched bases: 10. The CDR3 spells CASSSPRLGQGSYEQYF. The CDR3 nucleotides are TGTGCCAGCAGCTCCCCCCGTTTGGGACAGGGGTCCTACGAGCAGTACTTC. Looking up the rest from reference TRBV7-2 and TRBJ2-7 gives the full variable domain: GAGVSQSPSNKVTEKGKDVELRCDPISGHTALYWYRQSLGQGLEFLIYFQGNSAPDKSGLPSDRFSAERTGGSVSTLTIQRTQQEDSAVYLCASSSPRLGQGSYEQYFGPGTRLTVT.

This clonotype appeared many times. The CDR3 reads CASSFRTGSSYNEQFF. The CDR3 DNA reads TGTGCCAGCAGCTTCAGGACAGGGAGCTCCTACAATGAGCAGTTCTTC. This chain joins TRBV5-5 and TRBJ2-1; 8 bases align to TRBD1. CDR3 length: 16 residues. Trimming took 2 bases from V and 0 from J; bases not matched to a gene: 4. Germline loops: CDR1 SGHKS, CDR2 YYEKEE (reference sequence).

This clonotype was seen many times. CDR3: CASSPGRSSYEQYF. CDR3 sequence (DNA): TGTGCCAGCTCACCCGGTAGGAGCTCCTACGAGCAGTACTTC. V gene TRBV18 combines with J gene TRBJ2-7, with D unclear. CDR1 and CDR2 from the germline V gene are KGHSH and LQKENI. V was clipped by 3 bases and J by 0 bases, with 9 bases between them. This CDR3 spans 14 amino acids.

This rearrangement joins TRBV29-1 to TRBJ2-2, with D tentatively TRBD1 or TRBD2 (5 bases each). Trimming removed 6 bases at V and 6 bases at J, with 14 bases between. This CDR3 has 13 amino acids. Germline V gene data show CDR1 as SQVTM and CDR2 as ANQGSEA. CDR3 DNA: TGCAGCGTGAAGGAGCCGGGACCCGGGGAGCTGTTTTTT. Its translation: CSVKEPGPGELFF.

This clonotype was picked up many times. This chain connects TRBV5-4 to TRBJ2-5, with 8 positions matching TRBD1. Trimming took 4 bases from V and 1 from J; bases not matched to a gene: 6. The CDR3 spans 15 residues. The germline gives CDR1 SGHNT, CDR2 YYREEE (reference sequence). The CDR3 spells CASSRTGKGQETQYF. The CDR3 region has the DNA TGTGCCAGCAGCCGGACAGGGAAGGGCCAAGAGACCCAGTACTTC.

The DNA of the CDR3 is TGTGCCAGCAGTTCCCGGGGCGGCGGAGGGAACATAAATGAGCAGTTCTTC. Its protein product is CASSSRGGGGNINEQFF. This rearrangement joins TRBV6-5 to TRBJ2-1, with TRBD2 as a possible D gene (6 bases). V shed 4 bases and J shed 7 bases, with 23 bases lying between them. Germline CDR1 MNHEY, CDR2 SVGAGI. This CDR3 has 17 amino acids.

This clonotype occurred a few times. The J gene is TRBJ2-7, the V gene TRBV29-1; a weak D match, TRBD2 (5 bases). Trimming took 4 bases from V and 2 from J, leaving 21 bases between them. The germline CDR1 and CDR2 sequences are SQVTM and ANQGSEA. The CDR3 is made up of 16 amino acids. The CDR3 DNA reads as TGCAGCGTTGGCGGTGTGGGTAGCGCCGTAACCTACGAGCAGTACTTC. It yields the protein CSVGGVGSAVTYEQYF.

This clonotype was observed many times. The chain employs TRBV20-1 and TRBJ2-5; 13 bases fit TRBD2. The CDR3 covers 15 residues. Germline V lookup: CDR1 DFQATT, CDR2 SNEGSKA (reference sequence). The trim removed 5 bases at V and 4 bases at J, leaving 7 bases unmatched. The CDR3 DNA reads as TGCAGTGCTGATACTAGCGGGGGGGCCCGAGAGACCCAGTACTTC. Protein product: CSADTSGGARETQYF.

This clonotype was seen more than once but under ten times. The V call is TRBV29-1, the J call TRBJ1-1, with 8 bases lining up with TRBD1. With 4 bases clipped from V and 0 bases from J, the junction kept 4 bases outside the gene matches. This CDR3 region has 14 residues. Per the germline V gene, CDR1 is SQVTM and CDR2 is ANQGSEA. The CDR3 region has the DNA TGCAGCGTTGCCGCGACAGGGGTGAACACTGAAGCTTTCTTT. As protein: CSVAATGVNTEAFF.

This chain uses TRBV12-3 or TRBV12-4 with TRBJ2-1; no reliable D call. Deletions cut 7 bases from V and 5 bases from J, with 6 bases between. This CDR3 is 11 amino acids long. CDR3 DNA: TGTGCCAGCACCCTCAACAATGAGCAGTTCTTC. Translating it yields CASTLNNEQFF.

V usage is TRBV25-1 and J usage is TRBJ2-7, with 7 bases that match TRBD1. With 8 bases clipped from V and 4 bases from J, the junction kept 8 bases outside the gene matches. This CDR3 region has 13 residues. CDR1 is MGHDK, CDR2 SYGVNS, per germline. For the CDR3, the DNA is TGTGCCAGCCGGGGACAGATTATATACGAGCAGTACTTC. It encodes CASRGQIIYEQYF.